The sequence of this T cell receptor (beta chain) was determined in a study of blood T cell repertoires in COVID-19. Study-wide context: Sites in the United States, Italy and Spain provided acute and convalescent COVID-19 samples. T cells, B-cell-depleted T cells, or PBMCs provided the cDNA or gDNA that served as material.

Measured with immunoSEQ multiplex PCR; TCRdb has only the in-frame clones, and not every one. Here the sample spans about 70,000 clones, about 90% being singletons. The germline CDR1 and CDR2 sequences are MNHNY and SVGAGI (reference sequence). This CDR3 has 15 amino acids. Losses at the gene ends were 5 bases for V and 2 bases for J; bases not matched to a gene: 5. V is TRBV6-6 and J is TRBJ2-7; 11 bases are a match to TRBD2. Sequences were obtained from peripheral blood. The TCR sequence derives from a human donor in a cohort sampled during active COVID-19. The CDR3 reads CASSQRLAGTYEQYF. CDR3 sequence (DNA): TGTGCCAGCAGTCAGCGACTAGCGGGGACCTACGAGCAGTACTTC.